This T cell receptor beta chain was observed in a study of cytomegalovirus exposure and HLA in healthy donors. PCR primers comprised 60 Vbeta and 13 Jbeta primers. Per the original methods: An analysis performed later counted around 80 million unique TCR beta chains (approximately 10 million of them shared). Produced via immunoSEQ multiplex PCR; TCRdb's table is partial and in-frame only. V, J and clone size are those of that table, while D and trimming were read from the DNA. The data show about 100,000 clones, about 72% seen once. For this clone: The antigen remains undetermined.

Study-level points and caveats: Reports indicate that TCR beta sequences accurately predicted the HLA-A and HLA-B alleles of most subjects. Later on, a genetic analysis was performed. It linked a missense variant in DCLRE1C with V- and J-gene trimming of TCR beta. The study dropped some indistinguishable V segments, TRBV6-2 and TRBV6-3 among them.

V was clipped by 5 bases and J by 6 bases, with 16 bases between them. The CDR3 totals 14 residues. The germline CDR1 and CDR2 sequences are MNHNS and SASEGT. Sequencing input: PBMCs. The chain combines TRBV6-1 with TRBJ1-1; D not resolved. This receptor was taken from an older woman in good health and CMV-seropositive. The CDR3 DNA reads TGTGCCAGCAGTCCCCGCGGGTTTGGGGCTGAAGCTTTCTTT. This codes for CASSPRGFGAEAFF.